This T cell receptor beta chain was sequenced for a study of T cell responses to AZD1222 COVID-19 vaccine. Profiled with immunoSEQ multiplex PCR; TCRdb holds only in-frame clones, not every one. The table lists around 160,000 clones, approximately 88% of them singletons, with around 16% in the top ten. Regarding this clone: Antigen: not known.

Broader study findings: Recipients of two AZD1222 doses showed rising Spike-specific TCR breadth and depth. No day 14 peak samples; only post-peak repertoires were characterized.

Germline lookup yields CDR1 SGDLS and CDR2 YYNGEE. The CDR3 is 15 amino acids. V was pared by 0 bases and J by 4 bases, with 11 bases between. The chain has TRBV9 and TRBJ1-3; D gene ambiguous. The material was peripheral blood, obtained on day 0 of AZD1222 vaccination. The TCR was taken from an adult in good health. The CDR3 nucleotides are TGTGCCAGCAGCGTAGGGGTCTTTATGGGAAACACCATATATTTT. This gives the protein CASSVGVFMGNTIYF.